This T cell receptor beta chain was identified during a study of CD8 T cells in Susac syndrome. Sequencing targeted TCR beta in T cells from blood (CD8+ and CD4+). Healthy donors formed controls matched for age and sex. TEMRA cells were enriched by FACS, while CD8+ and CD4+ T cells were obtained through a negative isolation that was performed magnetically. An amount of RNA that ranged from roughly 0.45 to 1 ug was reverse transcribed with random hexamers. With immunoSEQ multiplex PCR, TCR beta CDR3 was amplified across 54 Vbeta and 13 Jbeta. Each CDR3 protein is one row after TCRdb ran MiXCR on the immunoSEQ multiplex PCR reads. The sample shows about 120,000 distinct CDR3 sequences, around 90% of them seen only once. This CDR3 region has 14 residues. Germline V gene data show CDR1 as SGHNT and CDR2 as YYREEE (reference sequence). With 0 bases removed from V and 8 bases from J, the gap between germline ends came to 13 bases.

The V call is TRBV5-4, the J call TRBJ2-3; unclear D gene. Sequences were obtained from CD4+ T cells from PBMCs. The TCR was taken from a human donor in good health. The CDR3 is CASSLGDTAFTQYF. CDR3 nucleotide sequence: TGTGCCAGCAGCTTGGGCGACACTGCCTTTACGCAGTATTTT.